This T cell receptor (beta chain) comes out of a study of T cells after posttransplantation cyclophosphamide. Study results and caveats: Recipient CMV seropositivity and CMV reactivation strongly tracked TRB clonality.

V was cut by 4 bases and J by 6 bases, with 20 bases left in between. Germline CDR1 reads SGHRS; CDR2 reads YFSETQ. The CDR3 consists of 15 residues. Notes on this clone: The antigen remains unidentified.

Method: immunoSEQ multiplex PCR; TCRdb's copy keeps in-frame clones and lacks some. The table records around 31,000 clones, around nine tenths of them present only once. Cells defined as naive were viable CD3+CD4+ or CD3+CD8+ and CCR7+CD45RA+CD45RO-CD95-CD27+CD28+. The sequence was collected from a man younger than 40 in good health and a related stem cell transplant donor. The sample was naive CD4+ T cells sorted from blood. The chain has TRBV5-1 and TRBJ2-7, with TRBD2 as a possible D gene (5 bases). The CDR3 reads CASSLAFGEPLEQYF. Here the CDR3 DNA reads TGCGCCAGCAGCCTAGCTTTTGGGGAGCCTCTCGAGCAGTACTTC.